The source of this T cell receptor (beta chain) is a study of Graves' ophthalmopathy and Graves' hyperthyroidism. Other autoimmune diseases, uncontrolled infections, pregnancy or lactation led to the exclusion of patients. Isolation of PBMCs was performed using 10 ml of fresh peripheral blood. Germline-derived CDR1 and CDR2 are SGHNT and YYREEE (reference sequence). The V and J ends lost 5 bases and 1 base respectively, with 15 bases between them. The CDR3 loop spans 15 amino acids. This clonotype came up many times. Amplified TCR beta CDR3 regions were obtained using RNA transcripts as template. An initial RT-PCR round employing HTBI primers preceded a second-round multiplex PCR. Using its own MiXCR run on the multiplex PCR reads, TCRdb lists one record per CDR3 protein. Here the sample spans 500,000 to 700,000 distinct CDR3 sequences, approximately 22% being singletons.

The sequence was obtained from a woman aged 18-29 years with stable Graves' hyperthyroidism. Some clones in this sample may be carry-over from other donors' samples. The sample taken for sequencing was peripheral blood. The J gene is TRBJ2-5, the V gene TRBV5-4, with D perhaps assigned TRBD1 or TRBD2 (5 bases each). The CDR3 DNA is TGTGCCAGCAGTTTAATACCCGGGACCCAAGAGACCCAGTACTTC. This gives the protein CASSLIPGTQETQYF.